These 19 T cell receptor beta chains were all obtained from the same sample, sequenced in a study of shared clonotypes between healthy human individuals (dated by TCRdb to 2018 to 2020). The method behind the library was the immunoSEQ multiplex PCR assay. TCRdb holds this immuneACCESS table with in-frame rearrangements only. Some clones are missing; in checked studies, unresolved V genes explain under half, and the rest has no known cause. This sample comprises about 2.2 million clones, 90% to 95% of them detected only once. The ten largest clones add up to around 1.8% of the sample. CD8 naive samples were CD45RO-negative cells positively selected for CCR7, giving a CD45RA+CCR7+ population that excluded TemRA cells. Sequencing used naive CD8+ T cells from PBMCs. The cell subset or site label corresponds to: CD45RA+CCR7+. These receptors were obtained from a man aged 18 to 29 in good health. Some clones in this sample may be carry-over from other donors' samples.

This clone was picked up a small number of times. CDR3 coding DNA: TGTGCCAGCAGTGAGCCGAGGACTGAAGCTTTCTTT. This sequence encodes CASSEPRTEAFF. The rearrangement joins TRBV2 to TRBJ1-1; no reliable D call. V was pared by 3 bases and J by 5 bases, with 7 bases between. This CDR3 region has 12 residues. The germline gives CDR1 SNHLY, CDR2 FYNNEI.

The chain couples TRBV27 to TRBJ2-2; D might be TRBD1 (6 bases). Germline values: CDR1 MNHEY, CDR2 SMNVEV (reference sequence). This CDR3 has 15 amino acids. Trimming removed 3 bases from V and 7 bases from J, with 15 bases in between. CDR3 nucleotides: TGTGCCAGCAGTTTCGCAGGGGTGGGCCACGGGGAGCTGTTTTTT. Translated: CASSFAGVGHGELFF.

The table lists this clone with a count of one. A much larger clone differs by one base, so this may be a read error. The chain couples TRBV6-1 to TRBJ1-1; no firm D call. The CDR3 length is 11 residues. Trimming stripped 5 bases from V and 1 base from J, with 2 bases between. Germline V gives CDR1 MNHNS, CDR2 SASEGT. The CDR3 sequence: CASSWNTEAFF. As DNA, the CDR3 is TGTGCCAGCAGTTGGAACACTGAAGCTTTCTTT.

The CDR3 DNA reads as TGCGCCAGCAGCCAAGAGTCCTCTAGCGGGAGGTATGAGCAGTTCTTC. It yields the protein CASSQESSSGRYEQFF. This chain links TRBV4-3 with TRBJ2-1; TRBD2 aligns across 11 bases. V was pared by 0 bases and J by 8 bases, with 6 bases of the junction left unmatched. The CDR3 has 16 residues. The germline gives CDR1 LGHNA, CDR2 YSLEER.

V and J are TRBV6-6 and TRBJ1-1; unclear D gene. The V and J ends lost 2 bases and 6 bases respectively, with 16 bases between them. The CDR3 consists of 15 residues. CDR1 and CDR2 (germline): MNHNY, SVGAGI (reference sequence). The DNA of the CDR3 is TGTGCCAGCAGTTACCCGAGATTGGGAATCCCTGAAGCTTTCTTT. Translating it yields CASSYPRLGIPEAFF.

This rearrangement joins TRBV6-1 to TRBJ2-2; possible D gene TRBD2, 5 bases. Trimming took off 4 bases at V and 5 bases at J, with 5 bases between the two ends. This CDR3 is built from 12 residues. CDR1 MNHNS and CDR2 SASEGT come from the germline V gene. The CDR3 DNA reads as TGTGCCAGCAGTGGACTAACCGGGGAGCTGTTTTTT. This translates into CASSGLTGELFF.

Note on this clone: Distinct nucleotide sequences in the sample also encode this CDR3. V usage is TRBV9 and J usage is TRBJ2-7; possibly TRBD2 for D (6 bases). V was shortened by 2 bases and J by 0 bases, with 9 bases between the two germline ends. The CDR3 spans 14 residues. In germline, CDR1 is SGDLS, CDR2 YYNGEE. The CDR3 nucleotides read TGTGCCAGCAGCGTGGGCGGGATCTCCTACGAGCAGTACTTC. Encoded protein: CASSVGGISYEQYF. The full variable domain, its missing parts supplied by reference TRBV9 and TRBJ2-7, is DSGVTQTPKHLITATGQRVTLRCSPRSGDLSVYWYQQSLDQGLQFLIQYYNGEERAKGNILERFSAQQFPDLHSELNLSSLELGDSALYFCASSVGGISYEQYFGPGTRLTVT.

The table lists this clone with a count of one. The chain employs TRBV2 and TRBJ2-7, with 16 bases aligning to TRBD2. V gave up 8 bases and J gave up 4 bases; unmatched junction bases: 8. Per the germline V gene, CDR1 is SNHLY and CDR2 is FYNNEI. This CDR3 is 16 amino acids long. The CDR3 DNA sequence: TGTGCCAGCGGGGGACTAGCGGGAGGGGAGGGATACGAGCAGTACTTC. Translated: CASGGLAGGEGYEQYF.

The chain uses TRBV6-4 and TRBJ2-7; D is unclear. Per germline, CDR1 MRHNA and CDR2 SNTAGT. Trimming took 3 bases from V and 0 from J, leaving 9 bases between them. There are 14 residues in the CDR3. The CDR3 DNA reads TGTGCCAGCAGTGAGGACGCGAACTCCTACGAGCAGTACTTC. It specifies CASSEDANSYEQYF.

V and J are TRBV12-5 and TRBJ1-1; 7 bases are a match to TRBD1. Trimming at V came to 2 bases and at J to 5 bases, leaving 5 bases not matched to a gene. Germline-derived CDR1 and CDR2 are LGHNT and FRNRAP. The CDR3 length is 14 residues. CDR3 DNA sequence: TGTGCTAGTGGTTTGACAGGGGAGTCGACTGAAGCTTTCTTT. It encodes CASGLTGESTEAFF.

This clone was picked up one time. The chain links TRBV7-6 to TRBJ1-1; D remains unclear. The germline V gene encodes CDR1 SGHVS and CDR2 FNYEAQ. Trimming stripped 8 bases from V and 1 base from J, with 20 bases between. CDR3 length equals 16 residues. CDR3 DNA: TGTGCCAGCGCGATTAGCCCGCAAACCTCGAACACTGAAGCTTTCTTT. Protein product: CASAISPQTSNTEAFF.

J is TRBJ2-7 and V is TRBV6-5; a possible D gene is TRBD2 (5 bases). The V and J ends lost 5 bases and 2 bases respectively, with 13 bases between them. This CDR3 spans 14 amino acids. Germline CDR1 reads MNHEY; CDR2 reads SVGAGI. The CDR3 loop is CASSPGLFTYEQYF. In DNA form, the CDR3 reads TGTGCCAGCAGTCCCGGACTGTTCACCTACGAGCAGTACTTC.

The chain uses TRBV5-4 and TRBJ1-4, with 7 bases that match TRBD1. CDR1 is SGHNT and CDR2 is YYREEE in the germline V gene (reference sequence). The CDR3 loop spans 15 amino acids. J was trimmed by 8 bases and V by 0 bases; bases with no gene match: 7. The CDR3 DNA follows: TGTGCCAGCAGCTTGGGACAGGGCGACGTGGAAAAACTGTTTTTT. This translates into CASSLGQGDVEKLFF.

The rearrangement uses TRBV19 and TRBJ2-3; D is unclear. V was clipped by 3 bases and J by 1 base, with 8 bases between them. The CDR3 is 14 residues long. CDR1 and CDR2 from the germline V gene are LNHDA and SQIVND (reference sequence). The CDR3 coding sequence is TGTGCCAGTAGTATCTGGTCTGGCACAGATACGCAGTATTTT. Translating it yields CASSIWSGTDTQYF.

J is TRBJ2-7 and V is TRBV13; D not certain. Germline CDR1 PRHDT, CDR2 FYEKMQ (reference sequence). The V end was cut by 5 bases, the J end by 0 bases, with 23 bases between. This CDR3 is 18 amino acids long. The CDR3 reads CASSATRIDLVGSYEQYF. CDR3 DNA sequence: TGTGCCAGCAGCGCTACACGTATTGACCTTGTCGGCTCCTACGAGCAGTACTTC.

The J gene is TRBJ2-7, the V gene TRBV21-1. TRBV21-1 is classified as a pseudogene. This CDR3 region has 15 residues. CDR3 coding DNA: TGTGCCAGCAGGCCGACGTGGTGGCTCTCCTACGAGCAGTACTTC. It specifies CASRPTWWLSYEQYF.

This chain links TRBV7-6 with TRBJ2-7; TRBD1 matches 7 bases. Germline CDR1 is SGHVS and CDR2 is FNYEAQ. The junction had 4 bases not matched to a gene; V was cut back by 5 bases and J by 0 bases. The CDR3 has 14 residues. In nucleotides, the CDR3 is TGTGCCAGCAGCGGAACAGGGGACTCCTACGAGCAGTACTTC. Amino acid sequence: CASSGTGDSYEQYF.

This clone has only one observation. V usage is TRBV11-2 and J usage is TRBJ2-7, with 9 nucleotides matching TRBD1. The CDR3 covers 16 residues. Germline V gives CDR1 SGHAT, CDR2 FQNNGV. With 2 bases clipped from V and 0 bases from J, the junction kept 5 bases outside the gene matches. The CDR3 is CASSLFGQGNSYEQYF. The CDR3 region has the DNA TGTGCCAGCAGCTTATTTGGACAGGGGAACTCCTACGAGCAGTACTTC. The complete variable domain, with remaining parts taken from reference TRBV11-2 and TRBJ2-7, reads EAGVAQSPRYKIIEKRQSVAFWCNPISGHATLYWYQQILGQGPKLLIQFQNNGVVDDSQLPKDRFSAERLKGVDSTLKIQPAKLEDSAVYLCASSLFGQGNSYEQYFGPGTRLTVT.

The chain uses TRBV19 and TRBJ2-3, with D perhaps matching TRBD1 or TRBD2 (6 bases each). V was clipped by 5 bases and J by 6 bases, with 15 bases between them. This CDR3 has 14 residues. CDR1 and CDR2 (germline): LNHDA, SQIVND (reference sequence). The CDR3 DNA reads as TGTGCCAGTAGTGAGGGGGAGGTCGGCGATACGCAGTATTTT. It yields the protein CASSEGEVGDTQYF.